The present TCR beta chain was sequenced within a study of breast tumors, draining lymph nodes, adjacent tissues. Study-level points and caveats: Compared with lymph nodes, tumors were less diverse; compared with nontumor tissue, more.

Trimming removed 3 bases at V and 7 bases at J, with 9 bases between. The CDR3 is made up of 12 amino acids. Germline V gene data show CDR1 as DFQATT and CDR2 as SNEGSKA (reference sequence). Axillary draining lymph nodes of breast cancer patients supplied the node samples. TCRdb ran MiXCR on the multiplex PCR reads and lists one entry per CDR3 protein. This sample has about 300,000 distinct CDR3 sequences, with 30% to 35% found just once. This clonotype was recorded at least ten times. Its antigen is unidentified. V and J are TRBV20-1 and TRBJ1-4; D is unclear. The sequenced sample consisted of axillary lymph node tissue. The TCR comes from a female donor with breast cancer. Some clones in this sample may be carry-over from other donors' samples. CDR3 bases: TGCAGTGCTAGTAAGGCTGGTGAAAAACTGTTTTTT. Translated, it gives CSASKAGEKLFF.